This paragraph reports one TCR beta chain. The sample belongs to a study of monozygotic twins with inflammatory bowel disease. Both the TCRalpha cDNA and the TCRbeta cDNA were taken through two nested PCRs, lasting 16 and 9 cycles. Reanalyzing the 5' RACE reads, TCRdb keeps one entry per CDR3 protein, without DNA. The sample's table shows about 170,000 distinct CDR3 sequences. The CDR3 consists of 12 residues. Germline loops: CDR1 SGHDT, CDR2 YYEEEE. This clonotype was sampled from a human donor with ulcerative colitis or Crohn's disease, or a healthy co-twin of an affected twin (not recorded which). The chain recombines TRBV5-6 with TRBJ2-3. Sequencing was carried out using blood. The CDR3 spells CASRSGIDTQYF.